The 28 T cell receptor beta chains listed next were all sequenced from one sample in a study of cytomegalovirus exposure and HLA in healthy donors. The PCR ran on 60 Vbeta and 13 Jbeta primers. The table came from immunoSEQ multiplex PCR; TCRdb's copy has only in-frame clones and leaves some out. The profile shows under 200,000 clones, around 83% of them singletons. The sequenced sample was PBMCs. These receptors all stem from a girl aged 2-10 years in good health and CMV-seropositive.

This chain joins TRBV4-1 and TRBJ1-4; D may be TRBD1 (6 bases). Germline loops: CDR1 MGHRA, CDR2 YSYEKL. The V end lost 3 bases, the J end lost 8 bases, and 19 bases lay between the germline ends. CDR3 length: 16 amino acids. CDR3 sequence reads: CASSQARGGEGEKLFF. CDR3 DNA: TGCGCCAGCAGCCAGGCTAGGGGGGGCGAGGGCGAAAAACTGTTTTTT.

The chain carries TRBV28 and TRBJ1-2; the D gene is possibly TRBD1 (6 bases). This CDR3 is 14 amino acids long. CDR1 MDHEN and CDR2 SYDVKM come from the germline V gene. Trimming cost V 3 bases and J 3 bases, with 11 bases left between them. The CDR3: CASSFRGSYYGYTF. The CDR3, as DNA: TGTGCCAGCAGTTTTAGGGGGAGCTACTATGGCTACACCTTC.

The rearrangement links TRBV5-5 to TRBJ1-2; TRBD1 might be the D (6 bases). CDR1 SGHKS and CDR2 YYEKEE come from the germline V gene (reference sequence). This CDR3 region has 12 residues. Trimming shortened V by 4 bases and J by 6 bases, and 10 bases separated the two germline ends. DNA for the CDR3: TGTGCCAGCAGCCATTCAGGGGATGGCTACACCTTC. This encodes CASSHSGDGYTF.

The rearrangement links TRBV30 to TRBJ1-1; D is undetermined. This CDR3 spans 13 amino acids. V was pared by 8 bases and J by 1 base, with 14 bases between. Germline V gives CDR1 GTSNPN, CDR2 SVGIG (reference sequence). The CDR3 protein is CARRGGRNTEAFF. The CDR3 DNA sequence: TGTGCCCGCCGAGGAGGGAGGAACACTGAAGCTTTCTTT.

This clone was seen a handful of times. The chain employs TRBV10-3 and TRBJ2-1; the match to TRBD2 covers 8 bases. The germline gives CDR1 ENHRY, CDR2 SYGVKD. The CDR3 extends over 14 amino acids. V trimming: 5 bases; J trimming: 10 bases; junction bases outside the gene matches: 10. The CDR3 bases are TGTGCCATCAGTCTAGCGGGTTCCCGGGAAGAGCAGTTCTTC. Amino acid sequence: CAISLAGSREEQFF.

The table lists this clone with a few counts. The CDR3 region has the DNA TGTGCCAGCAGTATCCGACAGGGGGCCTACGAGCAGTACTTC. It specifies CASSIRQGAYEQYF. This sequence joins TRBV28 and TRBJ2-7, with 9 bases lining up with TRBD1. The CDR3 runs to 14 residues. Trimming cost V 5 bases and J 2 bases; bases outside gene matches: 4. The V gene's germline CDR1 is MDHEN and CDR2 SYDVKM.

This chain links TRBV28 with TRBJ1-2, with D hard to call. Germline V CDR1 and CDR2: MDHEN, SYDVKM. CDR3 length: 15 residues. Trimming cost V 3 bases and J 5 bases, with 16 bases left between them. Here the CDR3 DNA reads TGTGCCAGCAGTTTGACCCCTAAGTCGGGGTATGGCTACACCTTC. Its protein is CASSLTPKSGYGYTF.

In this sample, this clone turned up a few times. The chain joins TRBV11-2 to TRBJ2-3, with a weak D call TRBD1 (5 bases). This CDR3 spans 14 amino acids. V lost 2 bases and J 2 bases, leaving 8 bases between the germline ends. Germline V lookup: CDR1 SGHAT, CDR2 FQNNGV. In nucleotides, the CDR3 is TGTGCCAGCAGCTTACGCGGACACACAGATACGCAGTATTTT. Protein product: CASSLRGHTDTQYF. The full variable domain, in which reference TRBV11-2 and TRBJ2-3 provide the parts outside the CDR3, is EAGVAQSPRYKIIEKRQSVAFWCNPISGHATLYWYQQILGQGPKLLIQFQNNGVVDDSQLPKDRFSAERLKGVDSTLKIQPAKLEDSAVYLCASSLRGHTDTQYFGPGTRLTVL.

J is TRBJ2-5 and V is TRBV30; a weak D match, TRBD2 (6 bases). V lost 0 bases and J 4 bases, leaving 6 bases between the germline ends. The germline V gene has CDR1 GTSNPN and CDR2 SVGIG (reference sequence). There are 12 residues in the CDR3. The CDR3 protein is CAWSVEGETQYF. CDR3 nucleotides: TGTGCCTGGAGTGTGGAGGGAGAGACCCAGTACTTC.

This clone was recorded a few times. The chain recombines TRBV2 with TRBJ1-1; 7 bases line up with TRBD1. With V trimmed by 6 bases and J by 6 bases, 4 bases remained unmatched. CDR1 and CDR2 from the germline V gene are SNHLY and FYNNEI. The CDR3 is made up of 12 amino acids. CDR3 loop: CASRGQLPEAFF. The CDR3 DNA sequence: TGTGCCAGCAGGGGACAGCTCCCTGAAGCTTTCTTT.

The J gene is TRBJ1-5, the V gene TRBV19; a possible D gene is TRBD1 (6 bases). The CDR3 runs 15 residues. V lost 7 bases to trimming and J lost 2 bases, with 15 bases between them. CDR1 and CDR2 from the germline V gene are LNHDA and SQIVND (reference sequence). In DNA, the CDR3 is TGTGCCAGTACCCCAACAGGGTTAGGCAATCAGCCCCAGCATTTT. Its translation: CASTPTGLGNQPQHF.

This chain connects TRBV21-1 to TRBJ1-1; the table's D call TRBD1 went unverified against the DNA. TRBV21-1 is reported as a pseudogene. CDR3 length: 18 residues. CDR3 nucleotide sequence: TGTGCCAGCAGCAAAGTAGGGGGGACAGGTTTTTCCGACACTGAAGCTTTCTTT. It yields the protein CASSKVGGTGFSDTEAFF.

This rearrangement joins TRBV19 to TRBJ2-5; D possibly corresponds to TRBD2 (5 bases). This CDR3 region has 12 residues. Germline assignment: CDR1 LNHDA and CDR2 SQIVND (reference sequence). V gave up 10 bases and J gave up 2 bases, with 11 bases separating them. The CDR3 DNA reads as TGTGCCACCTCGACTAAGCAAGAGACCCAGTACTTC. Protein sequence: CATSTKQETQYF.

The J gene is TRBJ2-3, the V gene TRBV4-2, with 9 bases lining up with TRBD1. This CDR3 spans 15 amino acids. CDR1 is LGHNA, CDR2 YNFKEQ, per germline. With 3 bases clipped from V and 6 bases from J, the junction kept 7 bases outside the gene matches. The CDR3 region is CASSHYRDRADTQYF. DNA of the CDR3: TGTGCCAGCAGCCATTACCGGGACAGGGCCGATACGCAGTATTTT.

This clone was observed a single time. The V and J genes are TRBV28 and TRBJ2-3, with 7 bases that match TRBD2. Looked up from germline, CDR1 is MDHEN and CDR2 is SYDVKM. V dropped 6 bases and J dropped 2; count of bases not matched to a gene: 14. The CDR3 spans 17 residues. The CDR3 spells CASRKLGLADITDTQYF. The CDR3 coding sequence is TGTGCCAGCAGAAAGCTTGGCCTAGCGGACATCACAGATACGCAGTATTTT. Full variable domain (missing parts from reference TRBV28 and TRBJ2-3): DVKVTQSSRYLVKRTGEKVFLECVQDMDHENMFWYRQDPGLGLRLIYFSYDVKMKEKGDIPEGYSVSREKKERFSLILESASTNQTSMYLCASRKLGLADITDTQYFGPGTRLTVL.

This clone appeared a few times. The chain recombines TRBV27 with TRBJ2-3; D is possibly TRBD1 (5 bases). V lost 3 bases and J lost 6, with 7 bases in between. This CDR3 is built from 12 residues. Looked up from germline, CDR1 is MNHEY and CDR2 is SMNVEV (reference sequence). DNA of the CDR3: TGTGCCAGCAGTTTTTCAGGGGATACGCAGTATTTT. This encodes CASSFSGDTQYF.

The J gene is TRBJ2-2, the V gene TRBV5-4; TRBD1 might be the D (5 bases). V shed 0 bases and J shed 0 bases, with 9 bases lying between them. The CDR3 is made up of 16 amino acids. Looked up from germline, CDR1 is SGHNT and CDR2 is YYREEE (reference sequence). CDR3 coding DNA: TGTGCCAGCAGCTTGGGGGGCGGAGCGAACACCGGGGAGCTGTTTTTT. This encodes CASSLGGGANTGELFF.

The chain links TRBV12-5 to TRBJ1-2; tentatively, D is TRBD1 (5 bases). This CDR3 region has 13 residues. The V gene's germline CDR1 is LGHNT and CDR2 FRNRAP. V dropped 2 bases and J dropped 4 bases, with 8 bases sitting between them. The CDR3 bases are TGTGCTAGTGGTTTGTACGGGGGCTATGGCTACACCTTC. Translating it yields CASGLYGGYGYTF.

The chain employs TRBV28 and TRBJ2-7; 8 bases are shared with TRBD2. The CDR3 is 13 residues long. The junction had 3 bases not matched to a gene; V was cut back by 7 bases and J by 1 base. Germline V gene lookup returns CDR1 MDHEN and CDR2 SYDVKM. CDR3 region: CASIRGGSYEQYF. The DNA for the CDR3 is TGTGCCAGCATTCGGGGGGGATCCTACGAGCAGTACTTC.

The chain couples TRBV27 to TRBJ1-4; D is perhaps TRBD1 (5 bases). There are 14 residues in the CDR3. Germline V gene sequence: CDR1 MNHEY, CDR2 SMNVEV (reference sequence). Trimming removed 5 bases from V and 10 bases from J, with 17 bases in between. CDR3 sequence reads: CASSDYLGGGKLFF. For the CDR3, the DNA is TGTGCCAGCAGTGATTACCTGGGGGGGGGAAAACTGTTTTTT.

This sequence joins TRBV30 and TRBJ2-3, with D possibly matching TRBD1 (5 bases). CDR1 and CDR2 (germline): GTSNPN, SVGIG (reference sequence). The V gene lost 2 bases and the J gene lost 4 bases, with 13 bases spanning the gap. The CDR3 has 14 amino acids. The CDR3 loop reads CAWSQGDPADTQYF. The CDR3 region has the DNA TGTGCCTGGAGTCAGGGTGACCCAGCAGATACGCAGTATTTT.

The V gene is TRBV7-2, the J gene TRBJ2-7; no reliable D call. V dropped 5 bases and J dropped 0 bases, with 8 bases sitting between them. CDR3 size: 13 residues. Per germline, CDR1 SGHTA and CDR2 FQGNSA. The CDR3 DNA reads TGTGCCAGCAGCCCCTCCTCCTCCTACGAGCAGTACTTC. Protein product: CASSPSSSYEQYF.

The chain has TRBV4-1 and TRBJ2-2; 8 bases match TRBD1. With V trimmed by 8 bases and J by 1 base, 6 bases remained unmatched. The CDR3 is 15 residues long. Germline V gene lookup returns CDR1 MGHRA and CDR2 YSYEKL. The CDR3 region is CASDWGTGNTGELFF. The CDR3 DNA reads TGCGCCAGCGACTGGGGGACAGGGAACACCGGGGAGCTGTTTTTT.

This clone has only one observation. The chain combines TRBV2 with TRBJ2-3, with a tentative D call TRBD2 (6 bases). Trimming took 6 bases from V and 2 from J, leaving 12 bases between them. This CDR3 comprises 14 residues. Germline V gene sequence: CDR1 SNHLY, CDR2 FYNNEI. CDR3 residues: CASSRDFITDTQYF. In DNA, the CDR3 is TGTGCCAGCAGCCGGGACTTTATCACAGATACGCAGTATTTT.

The chain joins TRBV5-1 to TRBJ2-1; 12 bases match TRBD2. Per the germline V gene, CDR1 is SGHRS and CDR2 is YFSETQ. J gave up 4 bases and V 1 base, and 9 bases lay outside the gene matches. This CDR3 has 18 residues. The CDR3 here is CASSLTGTSGRSYNEQFF. The CDR3 nucleotides are TGCGCCAGCAGCTTGACGGGCACTAGCGGGAGGTCATACAATGAGCAGTTCTTC.

About this clone itself: This sample also contains other DNA sequences that code for the same CDR3. This rearrangement joins TRBV9 to TRBJ2-1; D remains ambiguous. The CDR3 extends over 11 amino acids. Germline CDR1 and CDR2: SGDLS and YYNGEE. Trimming removed 0 bases at V and 10 bases at J, with 5 bases between. The CDR3 loop reads CASSVGEEQFF. CDR3 DNA: TGTGCCAGCAGCGTAGGTGAGGAGCAGTTCTTC. Variable domain in full (rest from reference TRBV9 and TRBJ2-1): DSGVTQTPKHLITATGQRVTLRCSPRSGDLSVYWYQQSLDQGLQFLIQYYNGEERAKGNILERFSAQQFPDLHSELNLSSLELGDSALYFCASSVGEEQFFGPGTRLTVL.

This clone has just one count. The chain is built from TRBV28 and TRBJ1-1, with TRBD1 identical over 7 bases. Unmatched junction bases numbered 9, after V lost 7 bases and J lost 1 base. This CDR3 is 15 amino acids long. CDR1 MDHEN and CDR2 SYDVKM come from the germline V gene. This CDR3 reads CASTQGGIQNTEAFF. CDR3 sequence (DNA): TGTGCCAGCACCCAAGGGGGCATACAGAACACTGAAGCTTTCTTT.

The chain has TRBV6-1 and TRBJ2-7; D is possibly TRBD1 (6 bases). V was pared by 2 bases and J by 6 bases, with 17 bases between. From germline, CDR1 is MNHNS and CDR2 SASEGT. CDR3 length equals 15 residues. The CDR3 region has the DNA TGTGCCAGCAGTGAATTGGACAGTGCAACGGGCGAGCAGTACTTC. This encodes CASSELDSATGEQYF.